This T cell receptor (beta chain) stems from a study of OX40 agonist ivuxolimab in advanced cancers. In the study overall: Of mixed ages from about 20 to 90 and averaging about 60 years, the group was around 78% male.

Study-wide findings and caveats: Clonal expansion in partial responders at 0.1-3.0 mg/kg ranked among the lowest. Within 6 weeks, CD4+ and CD8+ blood T cells expanded clonally at 0.1 to 3.0 mg/kg.

A note on this clone: What it binds is unknown.

This table comes from immunoSEQ multiplex PCR, and its TCRdb copy is limited to in-frame clones, with some not included. Of about 54,000 clones listed, approximately 90% are singletons. Germline values: CDR1 SGHAT, CDR2 FQNNGV. J gave up 0 bases and V 6 bases, and 7 bases lay outside the gene matches. This CDR3 contains 18 residues. The chain employs TRBV11-2 and TRBJ2-3, with 15 positions matching TRBD2. Here the sequenced sample was CD4+ or CD8+ T cells sorted from blood, taken in a trial of the OX40 agonist ivuxolimab. This TCR derives from an adult with an advanced solid tumor such as melanoma, head and neck, liver or kidney cancer. The CDR3: CASRDGTSGGTSTDTQYF. The CDR3 DNA follows: TGTGCCAGCAGAGACGGGACTAGCGGGGGGACGAGCACAGATACGCAGTATTTT.